One and the same sample provided the 31 T cell receptor beta chains below, sequenced in a study of identical twins. TCRdb called the 5' RACE reads again in MiXCR, with one record for every CDR3 protein. Of 420,000 or so distinct CDR3 sequences detected, approximately 18% appear once; the ten largest clones hold 10% to 15%. Material: naive T cells sorted from blood. The receptors stem from a man between 45 and 60 years old in good health.

This clonotype turned up a few times. The rearrangement joins TRBV5-1 to TRBJ1-2, with 7 bases matching TRBD1. This CDR3 spans 15 amino acids. The V and J ends lost 2 bases and 8 bases, in that order; junction bases with no gene match: 12. The germline CDR1 and CDR2 sequences are SGHRS and YFSETQ. The CDR3 DNA follows: TGCGCCAGCAGCTTTGGCGACAGGGAGGTCGGCGGCTACACCTTC. It encodes CASSFGDREVGGYTF. Complete variable domain (other parts from reference TRBV5-1 and TRBJ1-2): KAGVTQTPRYLIKTRGQQVTLSCSPISGHRSVSWYQQTPGQGLQFLFEYFSETQRNKGNFPGRFSGRQFSNSRSEMNVSTLELGDSALYLCASSFGDREVGGYTFGSGTRLTVV.

This clonotype was seen repeatedly, ten times or more. V usage is TRBV6-5 and J usage is TRBJ2-2, with D uncertain. The length of the CDR3 is 15 residues. Trimming removed 0 bases from V and 4 bases from J, with 9 bases in between. Germline-derived CDR1 and CDR2 are MNHEY and SVGAGI. DNA for the CDR3: TGTGCCAGCAGTTACTCCGCCGACTTCACCGGGGAGCTGTTTTTT. Translated: CASSYSADFTGELFF.

This clonotype was counted a few times. V and J are TRBV6-1 and TRBJ1-2, with D tentatively TRBD1 (5 bases). The CDR3 is made up of 14 amino acids. Germline-derived CDR1 and CDR2 are MNHNS and SASEGT. V lost 7 bases and J 3 bases, leaving 15 bases between the germline ends. The DNA of the CDR3 is TGTGCCAGCAAGGGGTTTGGAATGGACTATGGCTACACCTTC. Amino acid sequence: CASKGFGMDYGYTF.

The table lists this clonotype with many counts. Here the CDR3 reads CASSLEGLSGNTIYF. The CDR3 region has the DNA TGTGCCAGCAGCTTAGAAGGGTTAAGCGGAAACACCATATATTTT. The rearrangement joins TRBV7-9 to TRBJ1-3; D remains ambiguous. From germline, CDR1 is SEHNR and CDR2 FQNEAQ (reference sequence). Trimming shortened V by 1 base and J by 4 bases, and 11 bases separated the two germline ends. The CDR3 sequence is 15 residues long.

The rearrangement joins TRBV29-1 to TRBJ1-4; maybe TRBD1 (6 bases). Germline V lookup: CDR1 SQVTM, CDR2 ANQGSEA. V was cut by 7 bases and J by 8 bases, with 17 bases left in between. The CDR3 contains 13 residues. The CDR3: CSARDIGREKLFF. The CDR3 nucleotides are TGCAGCGCCCGGGACATTGGAAGGGAAAAACTGTTTTTT.

This clonotype was seen only a few times. This chain uses TRBV15 with TRBJ2-1; TRBD2 matches at 15 bases. This CDR3 contains 18 residues. V lost 3 bases, J lost 5 bases, and 8 bases stayed unmatched. CDR1 is LNHNV and CDR2 is YYDKDF in the germline V gene (reference sequence). CDR3 bases: TGTGCCACCAGCAGGGGACTAGCGGGAGGTTACAACAACAATGAGCAGTTCTTC. It specifies CATSRGLAGGYNNNEQFF.

The chain combines TRBV10-3 with TRBJ1-2; no reliable D call. Trimming removed 6 bases at V and 8 bases at J, with 7 bases between. Germline assignment: CDR1 ENHRY and CDR2 SYGVKD. The CDR3 spans 10 residues. The CDR3 coding sequence is TGTGCCATCAGGGATCGCGGCTACACCTTC. It is translated as CAIRDRGYTF.

This clonotype appeared a few times. A much larger clone lies one base from this, so it may be a read error. J is TRBJ2-3 and V is TRBV7-2, with unresolved D. The germline CDR1 and CDR2 sequences are SGHTA and FQGNSA. The CDR3 length is 13 residues. Trimming took 1 base from V and 2 from J, leaving 4 bases between them. The CDR3 loop reads CASSLETTDTQYF. CDR3 DNA sequence: TGTGCCAGCAGCTTAGAGACCACAGATACGCAGTATTTT.

This clonotype was detected a few times. The chain has TRBV7-9 and TRBJ2-4; 7 bases agree with TRBD1. Unmatched junction bases numbered 10, after V lost 5 bases and J lost 12 bases. CDR1 and CDR2 from the germline V gene are SEHNR and FQNEAQ (reference sequence). This CDR3 contains 13 residues. CDR3: CASSPVDHRGQYF. The CDR3 coding sequence is TGTGCCAGCAGCCCCGTGGACCACAGGGGTCAGTACTTC.

The rearrangement uses TRBV19 and TRBJ2-2, with 7 nucleotides matching TRBD2. CDR1 is LNHDA, CDR2 SQIVND, per germline (reference sequence). This CDR3 has 17 residues. The V gene end was trimmed by 2 bases and the J gene end by 4 bases; junction bases not matched to a gene: 10. This CDR3 is CASSIQGLADPTGELFF. The CDR3 DNA reads as TGTGCCAGTAGTATACAAGGGCTAGCGGACCCCACCGGGGAGCTGTTTTTT.

This clonotype showed up many times. The V call is TRBV6-5, the J call TRBJ2-3, with a tentative D call TRBD1 (5 bases). This CDR3 is 16 amino acids long. V was cut by 2 bases and J by 1 base, with 13 bases left in between. Germline CDR1 reads MNHEY; CDR2 reads SVGAGI. CDR3 coding DNA: TGTGCCAGCAGTTACGTAAGGGGTCGGGGCACAGATACGCAGTATTTT. Translated: CASSYVRGRGTDTQYF.

This clonotype was seen many times. The chain employs TRBV6-2 or TRBV6-3 and TRBJ2-7; maybe TRBD1 (5 bases). The CDR3 consists of 14 residues. Germline-derived CDR1 and CDR2 are MNHEY and SVGEGT. Trimming took off 7 bases at V and 2 bases at J, with 15 bases between the two ends. Here the CDR3 DNA reads TGTGCCAGCACCACTATACCCAGGGCCTACGAGCAGTACTTC. This translates into CASTTIPRAYEQYF.

A remark on this clonotype: It is likely a read error, because the conserved phenylalanine at the end of the CDR3 is missing. The rearrangement uses TRBV15 and TRBJ1-4, with D unresolved. CDR1 is LNHNV, CDR2 YYDKDF, per germline (reference sequence). The CDR3 consists of 13 residues. V lost 5 bases, J lost 3 bases, and 7 bases lay in between. The CDR3 DNA follows: TGTGCCACCAGCGTAGTTTCTAATGAAAAACTGTTTCTT. This translates into CATSVVSNEKLFL.

This clonotype appeared many times. The chain uses TRBV4-1 and TRBJ2-5; tentative D call: TRBD2 (7 bases). Germline V lookup: CDR1 MGHRA, CDR2 YSYEKL. This CDR3 has 15 amino acids. With 3 bases removed from V and 5 bases from J, the gap between germline ends came to 16 bases. The CDR3, as DNA: TGCGCCAGCAGCCAGGGAGCCGGGGGGCATGAGACCCAGTACTTC. This sequence encodes CASSQGAGGHETQYF.

V gene TRBV5-1 combines with J gene TRBJ2-7; 9 bases agree with TRBD2. V trimming: 0 bases; J trimming: 7 bases; junction bases outside the gene matches: 5. The length of the CDR3 is 14 residues. The V gene's germline CDR1 is SGHRS and CDR2 YFSETQ. The CDR3 region is CASSLAASGAEQYF. The CDR3 DNA sequence: TGCGCCAGCAGCTTGGCGGCTAGCGGGGCTGAGCAGTACTTC.

This clonotype was recorded many times. The chain employs TRBV6-1 and TRBJ2-1; the D gene could be TRBD1 or TRBD2 (5 bases each). The CDR3 is 13 residues long. The germline CDR1 and CDR2 sequences are MNHNS and SASEGT. Trimming left V 6 bases short and J 6 bases short, with 12 bases between. CDR3 coding DNA: TGTGCCAGCAGGCCGGGGACGTCCAATGAGCAGTTCTTC. Its protein is CASRPGTSNEQFF.

Of note for this clonotype: The junction shows a germline mismatch at one end, possibly a read error. The CDR3 coding sequence is TGTGCCAGCAAAAGCATGTCCGGGAAAGGAGCCTTC. This codes for CASKSMSGKGAF. The V and J genes are TRBV27 and TRBJ2-7, with D perhaps matching TRBD2 (5 bases). Germline assignment: CDR1 MNHEY and CDR2 SMNVEV (reference sequence). The CDR3 is 12 amino acids.

This clonotype was detected only a few times. The V gene is TRBV29-1, the J gene TRBJ1-2; 7 bases line up with TRBD1. Trimming took 6 bases from V and 7 from J; bases not matched to a gene: 20. The CDR3 extends over 16 amino acids. The V gene's germline CDR1 is SQVTM and CDR2 ANQGSEA. The CDR3 bases are TGCAGCGTGACCGGGACGACAGGGAAGGCTTTCGGTGGCTACACCTTC. Translating it yields CSVTGTTGKAFGGYTF.

This clonotype turned up a few times. The V and J genes are TRBV2 and TRBJ2-7; 7 bases are shared with TRBD1. The germline V gene has CDR1 SNHLY and CDR2 FYNNEI. This CDR3 has 15 amino acids. Germline trimming cut 1 base from V and 4 bases from J; bases unmatched to any gene: 7. The CDR3 protein is CASSEGWGRGYEQYF. CDR3 nucleotides: TGTGCCAGCAGTGAAGGTTGGGGCAGGGGGTACGAGCAGTACTTC.

The genes are TRBV4-3 and TRBJ2-7, with 12 bases aligning to TRBD2. The J segment lost 4 bases and the V segment lost 0 bases, leaving 10 bases of the junction unmatched. There are 18 residues in the CDR3. The germline V gene encodes CDR1 LGHNA and CDR2 YSLEER. The CDR3 DNA reads as TGCGCCAGCAGCCAAGATCTCATCCTAGCGGGAGGGCGATACGAGCAGTACTTC. It encodes CASSQDLILAGGRYEQYF.

The V call is TRBV20-1, the J call TRBJ1-5; D is possibly TRBD1 (5 bases). The CDR3 contains 14 residues. V was clipped by 5 bases and J by 1 base, with 12 bases between them. Per the germline V gene, CDR1 is DFQATT and CDR2 is SNEGSKA (reference sequence). The CDR3 region has the DNA TGCAGTGCTCAGGGATCTAAAAGCAATCAGCCCCAGCATTTT. Protein sequence: CSAQGSKSNQPQHF.

The rearrangement links TRBV21-1 to TRBJ2-5; the DNA was not compared with TRBD1, the D call given in the table. TRBV21-1 is deemed a pseudogene. The CDR3 consists of 12 residues. The CDR3 sequence is CASSHWPGQGYF. The CDR3 nucleotides read TGTGCCAGCAGCCACTGGCCGGGACAGGGGTACTTC.

This clonotype was seen more than once but under ten times. The CDR3 loop reads CASSGRGLAGGGSYNEQFF. The CDR3 DNA sequence: TGTGCCAGCAGCGGAAGGGGACTAGCGGGAGGAGGCTCCTACAATGAGCAGTTCTTC. The chain joins TRBV4-2 to TRBJ2-1; 15 bases match TRBD2. CDR1 and CDR2 (germline): LGHNA, YNFKEQ. CDR3 length: 19 residues. V shed 5 bases and J 0 bases; nucleotides not matched to a gene: 8.

This clonotype appeared many times. This chain connects TRBV7-8 to TRBJ2-5; TRBD2 might be the D (7 bases). The V end lost 4 bases, the J end lost 4 bases, and 13 bases lay between the germline ends. The CDR3 runs 14 residues. Germline V gene sequence: CDR1 SGHVS, CDR2 FQNEAQ. The DNA of the CDR3 is TGTGCCAGCAGCTGGGGGGGCCCTTTAGAGACCCAGTACTTC. Protein product: CASSWGGPLETQYF.

The rearrangement uses TRBV3-1 and TRBJ2-3; D uncertain. Trimming removed 0 bases from V and 5 bases from J, with 9 bases in between. Germline assignment: CDR1 LGHDT and CDR2 YNNKEL (reference sequence). The CDR3 covers 14 residues. CDR3 coding DNA: TGTGCCAGCAGCCAAGATACCCCACTAGATACGCAGTATTTT. It specifies CASSQDTPLDTQYF.

This clonotype was found many times. The chain couples TRBV11-1 to TRBJ2-1, with TRBD2 as a possible D gene (5 bases). CDR3 length equals 16 residues. Germline V gene data show CDR1 as SGHAT and CDR2 as FQDESV (reference sequence). V was shortened by 1 base and J by 0 bases, with 10 bases between the two germline ends. In nucleotides, the CDR3 is TGTGCCAGCAGCTTAGGTTATAGCGCCTCCTACAATGAGCAGTTCTTC. Protein sequence: CASSLGYSASYNEQFF.

This clonotype was seen only a few times. The chain is built from TRBV24-1 and TRBJ2-3; D unclear. CDR3 length equals 15 residues. Germline V CDR1 and CDR2: KGHDR, SFDVKD. Trimming took 4 bases from V and 5 from J, leaving 15 bases between them. The CDR3 DNA follows: TGTGCCACCAGTGACGGGTCCTATGAACGAGATACGCAGTATTTT. It encodes CATSDGSYERDTQYF.

The J gene is TRBJ2-7, the V gene TRBV18; D assignment may be TRBD1 or TRBD2 (5 bases each). This CDR3 has 13 residues. Germline values: CDR1 KGHSH, CDR2 LQKENI. The V gene lost 3 bases and the J gene lost 3 bases, with 9 bases spanning the gap. The chain's CDR3 is CASSPGEGYEQYF. Here the CDR3 DNA reads TGTGCCAGCTCACCGGGGGAAGGCTACGAGCAGTACTTC.

This sequence joins TRBV4-3 and TRBJ1-5; D gene unclear. The ends were cut back, 1 base at V and 0 bases at J, with 10 bases in the middle. CDR3 size: 16 residues. Germline V gene sequence: CDR1 LGHNA, CDR2 YSLEER. CDR3 sequence reads: CASSQVWPDSNQPQHF. The CDR3 nucleotides are TGCGCCAGCAGCCAAGTTTGGCCGGATAGCAATCAGCCCCAGCATTTT.

V gene TRBV4-3 combines with J gene TRBJ1-3; D perhaps matches TRBD1 (5 bases). The V end lost 3 bases, the J end lost 1 base, and 13 bases lay between the germline ends. Looked up from germline, CDR1 is LGHNA and CDR2 is YSLEER. The CDR3 runs 16 residues. The CDR3 sequence is CASSQDLRGSGNTIYF. The CDR3 coding sequence is TGCGCCAGCAGCCAGGACTTGAGGGGATCTGGAAACACCATATATTTT.

The chain uses TRBV20-1 and TRBJ2-3, with D tentatively TRBD2 (6 bases). CDR3 size: 15 residues. Germline V gives CDR1 DFQATT, CDR2 SNEGSKA (reference sequence). With 5 bases removed from V and 4 bases from J, the gap between germline ends came to 19 bases. The CDR3 protein is CSAEDGEVFADTQYF. In nucleotides, the CDR3 is TGCAGTGCTGAGGACGGGGAGGTGTTTGCAGATACGCAGTATTTT.